Presented here are 17 T cell receptor beta chains from one specimen sequenced in a study of T cells after yellow fever vaccination. TCRdb redid the calling of the 5' RACE reads with MiXCR, one entry per CDR3 protein. The sample includes 200,000 to 300,000 distinct CDR3 sequences, more than 6.5% of them seen just once. Sample: CD4+ T cells sorted from PBMCs, taken on the day of the yellow fever booster vaccination. The receptors stem from a man aged 25-45 years who received the YFV17D yellow fever vaccine.

This clonotype was seen ten or more times. V gene TRBV29-1 combines with J gene TRBJ2-7, with 8 bases lining up with TRBD1. Trimming removed 8 bases from V and 2 bases from J; junction bases left unmatched: 2. There are 11 residues in the CDR3. Germline CDR1 and CDR2: SQVTM and ANQGSEA. Written as DNA, the CDR3 is TGCAGCATACAGGGGGCCTACGAGCAGTACTTC. Its translation is CSIQGAYEQYF.

V usage is TRBV5-1 and J usage is TRBJ1-2, with D possibly being TRBD1 (5 bases). V was shortened by 6 bases and J by 0 bases, with 12 bases between the two germline ends. The CDR3 is 14 amino acids. Germline V lookup: CDR1 SGHRS, CDR2 YFSETQ. In DNA form, the CDR3 reads TGCGCCAGCACGGACACAGTCGCTAACTATGGCTACACCTTC. Translation: CASTDTVANYGYTF. Filled out from reference TRBV5-1 and TRBJ1-2, the complete variable domain reads KAGVTQTPRYLIKTRGQQVTLSCSPISGHRSVSWYQQTPGQGLQFLFEYFSETQRNKGNFPGRFSGRQFSNSRSEMNVSTLELGDSALYLCASTDTVANYGYTFGSGTRLTVV.

This clonotype occurred a few times. The chain links TRBV20-1 to TRBJ2-7; D uncertain. This CDR3 spans 10 amino acids. In germline, CDR1 is DFQATT, CDR2 SNEGSKA (reference sequence). Trimming took 1 base from V and 7 from J, leaving 5 bases between them. The DNA of the CDR3 is TGCAGTGCTAGAGGCCAAGAGCAGTACTTC. Residues: CSARGQEQYF.

The genes are TRBV3-1 and TRBJ1-2; D unclear. V was pared by 0 bases and J by 1 base, with 12 bases between. CDR3 size: 16 residues. Germline values: CDR1 LGHDT, CDR2 YNNKEL (reference sequence). CDR3 sequence reads: CASSQELGRINYGYTF. CDR3 coding DNA: TGTGCCAGCAGCCAAGAACTGGGCAGGATTAACTATGGCTACACCTTC.

V usage is TRBV7-2 and J usage is TRBJ2-5; 7 bases match TRBD2. CDR1 SGHTA and CDR2 FQGNSA come from the germline V gene. The CDR3 runs 14 residues. J was trimmed by 3 bases and V by 3 bases; bases with no gene match: 4. The chain's CDR3 is CASSFQAGKETQYF. CDR3 coding DNA: TGTGCCAGCAGCTTCCAAGCGGGAAAAGAGACCCAGTACTTC.

This clonotype was recorded a few times. This chain joins TRBV29-1 and TRBJ2-1; the match to TRBD2 covers 7 bases. Germline values: CDR1 SQVTM, CDR2 ANQGSEA. V trimming: 0 bases; J trimming: 2 bases; junction bases outside the gene matches: 10. The length of the CDR3 is 17 residues. The DNA of the CDR3 is TGCAGCGTTGAAGATCTTGAGGGCCTAGCGGCCTACAATGAGCAGTTCTTC. It translates to CSVEDLEGLAAYNEQFF.

The sample holds many counts of this clonotype. This chain connects TRBV12-3 or TRBV12-4 to TRBJ1-1; 9 bases agree with TRBD1. The trim removed 4 bases at V and 3 bases at J, leaving 3 bases unmatched. The CDR3 loop spans 14 amino acids. CDR3 nucleotide sequence: TGTGCCAGCAGTTCGACAGGGGGGGACACTGAAGCTTTCTTT. Protein sequence: CASSSTGGDTEAFF.

This clonotype has more than one count but fewer than ten. The chain uses TRBV5-6 and TRBJ2-5; the D gene is possibly TRBD1 (5 bases). V lost 3 bases, J lost 3 bases, and 12 bases lay in between. Germline CDR1 SGHDT, CDR2 YYEEEE. The CDR3 spans 14 residues. CDR3 in DNA: TGTGCCAGCAGCTCCTTTCTAGGGGAAGAGACCCAGTACTTC. This gives the protein CASSSFLGEETQYF.

This clonotype was seen more than once but under ten times. The chain recombines TRBV14 with TRBJ2-5, with TRBD1 matching 7 bases. Germline loops: CDR1 SGHDN, CDR2 FVKESK. The CDR3 runs 17 residues. J gave up 3 bases and V 3 bases, and 13 bases lay outside the gene matches. CDR3 amino acids: CASSHLLYRDSKETQYF. Here the CDR3 DNA reads TGTGCCAGCAGCCACCTCCTTTACCGGGACAGTAAAGAGACCCAGTACTTC.

This clonotype occurred many times. This sequence joins TRBV7-2 and TRBJ1-2; D uncertain. This CDR3 region has 13 residues. Trimming removed 7 bases at V and 7 bases at J, with 16 bases between. The V gene's germline CDR1 is SGHTA and CDR2 FQGNSA. The CDR3 DNA is TGTGCCAGCAACCCGGACCGCTCTGGTGGCTACACCTTC. It specifies CASNPDRSGGYTF.

This clonotype was picked up many times. The chain couples TRBV18 to TRBJ2-6; D uncertain. The V end lost 4 bases, the J end lost 0 bases, and 7 bases lay between the germline ends. CDR1 KGHSH and CDR2 LQKENI come from the germline V gene. The CDR3 length is 15 residues. The CDR3 loop is CASSLEISGANVLTF. In nucleotides, the CDR3 is TGTGCCAGCTCACTCGAGATCTCTGGGGCCAACGTCCTGACTTTC.

The table lists this clonotype with many counts. The chain links TRBV10-3 to TRBJ1-5; a weak D match, TRBD1 (5 bases). Trimming stripped 9 bases from V and 4 bases from J, with 16 bases between. The CDR3 has 14 amino acids. Germline loops: CDR1 ENHRY, CDR2 SYGVKD. The CDR3 sequence is CAIAVDITNQPQHF. The DNA of the CDR3 is TGTGCCATTGCCGTGGACATAACTAATCAGCCCCAGCATTTT.

This clonotype has a handful of counts. The V call is TRBV24-1, the J call TRBJ2-1, with D possibly TRBD1 on 6 matching bases. Germline V gene sequence: CDR1 KGHDR, CDR2 SFDVKD. Deletions cut 1 base from V and 6 bases from J, with 9 bases between. The CDR3 consists of 14 residues. The CDR3, as DNA: TGTGCCACCAGTGATTTCCGAGGGGGCAATGAGCAGTTCTTC. It is translated as CATSDFRGGNEQFF.

This clonotype has a handful of counts. V is TRBV19 and J is TRBJ2-1; TRBD2 matches at 12 bases. The length of the CDR3 is 16 residues. Germline V CDR1 and CDR2: LNHDA, SQIVND (reference sequence). Losses at the gene ends were 1 base for V and 7 bases for J; bases not matched to a gene: 5. CDR3: CASSIGLAGVRNEQFF. The CDR3, as DNA: TGTGCCAGTAGTATAGGACTAGCGGGAGTACGGAATGAGCAGTTCTTC. The whole variable domain, filled in from reference TRBV19 and TRBJ2-1, reads DGGITQSPKYLFRKEGQNVTLSCEQNLNHDAMYWYRQDPGQGLRLIYYSQIVNDFQKGDIAEGYSVSREKKESFPLTVTSAQKNPTAFYLCASSIGLAGVRNEQFFGPGTRLTVL.

This clonotype was seen more than once but under ten times. The V and J genes are TRBV10-3 and TRBJ2-7; 8 nucleotides match TRBD1. Per germline, CDR1 ENHRY and CDR2 SYGVKD. The CDR3 covers 15 residues. After removal of 4 bases from V and 4 bases from J, the junction contained 9 bases not matched to a gene. The CDR3 nucleotides are TGTGCCATCAGTGGACAGGGGCCGGTCGGGTACGAGCAGTACTTC. Amino acid sequence: CAISGQGPVGYEQYF.

This chain uses TRBV30 with TRBJ2-1, with TRBD2 as a possible D gene (6 bases). The V gene's germline CDR1 is GTSNPN and CDR2 SVGIG (reference sequence). Deletions cut 3 bases from V and 4 bases from J, with 22 bases between. The CDR3 is made up of 17 amino acids. CDR3 DNA sequence: TGTGCCTGGAGGGAGTTTAGGGCGACTAGTCAGTACAATGAGCAGTTCTTC. It is translated as CAWREFRATSQYNEQFF. Together with reference TRBV30 and TRBJ2-1, the CDR3 gives the full variable domain: SQTIHQWPATLVQPVGSPLSLECTVEGTSNPNLYWYRQAAGRGLQLLFYSVGIGQISSEVPQNLSASRPQDRQFILSSKKLLLSDSGFYLCAWREFRATSQYNEQFFGPGTRLTVL.

The chain is built from TRBV7-8 and TRBJ1-1; 8 nucleotides agree with TRBD1. Germline V lookup: CDR1 SGHVS, CDR2 FQNEAQ. J was trimmed by 6 bases and V by 0 bases; bases with no gene match: 3. The CDR3 has 14 amino acids. The CDR3, as DNA: TGTGCCAGCAGCTTAGCTTGGACAGGGTCTGAAGCTTTCTTT. Translated: CASSLAWTGSEAFF.